This TCR beta chain comes out of a study of T cell changes during pregnancy in multiple sclerosis. This table comes from immunoSEQ multiplex PCR, and its TCRdb copy is limited to in-frame clones, with some not included. In the table there are about 96,000 clones, approximately 92% of which are singletons. The germline CDR1 and CDR2 sequences are SGHNT and YYREEE (reference sequence). The CDR3 has 16 residues. The ends lost 3 bases at V and 4 bases at J; junction bases unmatched: 10. Here the sequenced sample was peripheral blood, taken in the first trimester of pregnancy. This chain uses TRBV5-4 with TRBJ2-7; 10 bases align to TRBD2. The sequence was collected from a female donor with multiple sclerosis, enrolled in a pregnancy study. The CDR3 sequence is CASSSLATSGKYEQYF. The CDR3 DNA reads TGTGCCAGCAGCTCATTGGCAACTAGCGGGAAGTACGAGCAGTACTTC. Variable domain in full (rest from reference TRBV5-4 and TRBJ2-7): ETGVTQSPTHLIKTRGQQVTLRCSSQSGHNTVSWYQQALGQGPQFIFQYYREEENGRGNFPPRFSGLQFPNYSSELNVNALELDDSALYLCASSSLATSGKYEQYFGPGTRLTVT.